Reported below is one T cell receptor (beta chain). Different DNA sequences within this sample yield the same CDR3. The data stem from a study of blood T cell repertoires in COVID-19. Assay: immunoSEQ multiplex PCR; the TCRdb copy retains only in-frame clones and omits some. The table records 140,000 or so clones, about 83% of them present only once. The origin of this receptor is a man younger than 40 with COVID-19, enrolled during active disease. Sequenced material: peripheral blood.

CDR3 coding DNA: TGTGCCACCAGTGATTTTGCCGGGGGGGGCACAGATACGCAGTATTTT. Its translation: CATSDFAGGGTDTQYF. The V gene is TRBV24-1, the J gene TRBJ2-3; 8 bases agree with TRBD2. V lost 1 base to trimming and J lost 1 base; unmatched junction nucleotides: 3. Germline-derived CDR1 and CDR2 are KGHDR and SFDVKD. CDR3 length: 16 amino acids.